This T cell receptor beta chain was documented in a study of blood T cell repertoires in COVID-19. Study-level background: Samples representing acute and convalescent COVID-19 were sourced from the United States, Italy and Spain. The analysed material was cDNA or gDNA that came from T cells, B-cell-depleted T cells, or PBMCs.

This CDR3 is 16 amino acids long. CDR1 and CDR2 from the germline V gene are KGHSH and LQKENI. The germline V and J ends were trimmed by 3 bases and 0 bases, with 12 bases remaining between them. As originally analysed: Quantification of nucleated cells was approximated via reference gene primer amplification. Measured with immunoSEQ multiplex PCR; TCRdb has only the in-frame clones, and not every one. That table supplies the V and J calls and clone size; D and trimming were determined from the DNA. The sample holds about 100,000 clones, about 85% seen once. The sample consisted of peripheral blood. This clonotype originated in a woman aged 70 to 79 with active or convalescent COVID-19. The V gene is TRBV18, the J gene TRBJ1-5; D remains ambiguous. The CDR3 loop is CASSPVFGNSNQPQHF. The CDR3 DNA sequence: TGTGCCAGCTCACCGGTATTCGGGAATAGCAATCAGCCCCAGCATTTT.